These 20 T cell receptor beta chains came from one sample sequenced in a study of cytomegalovirus exposure and HLA in healthy donors. Researchers ran the PCR with 60 Vbeta and 13 Jbeta primers. The repertoire was sequenced with immunoSEQ multiplex PCR; TCRdb's copy has only in-frame clones and lacks some. This table has around 190,000 clones, around 80% appearing once. The sample taken for sequencing was PBMCs. Receptors were obtained from a girl aged 2-10 years in good health and CMV-seropositive.

V and J are TRBV7-9 and TRBJ1-5; D is possibly TRBD1 (6 bases). V gave up 5 bases and J gave up 0 bases, with 17 bases separating them. Germline V lookup: CDR1 SEHNR, CDR2 FQNEAQ (reference sequence). This CDR3 is built from 17 residues. The CDR3, as DNA: TGTGCCAGCAGCCGCCCCAGGACAGCGTATAGCAATCAGCCCCAGCATTTT. It is translated as CASSRPRTAYSNQPQHF.

The chain is built from TRBV6-6 and TRBJ1-3; D remains unclear. Germline V gene lookup returns CDR1 MNHNY and CDR2 SVGAGI (reference sequence). This CDR3 has 14 residues. Trimming cost V 5 bases and J 0 bases, with 8 bases left between them. The CDR3, as DNA: TGTGCCAGCAGTCCAGATTACTCTGGAAACACCATATATTTT. It translates to CASSPDYSGNTIYF.

Only one count was recorded for this clone. The chain recombines TRBV6-5 with TRBJ2-5, with a tentative D call TRBD1 (8 bases). The CDR3 length is 14 residues. Germline CDR1 and CDR2: MNHEY and SVGAGI. Trimming stripped 7 bases from V and 5 bases from J, with 17 bases between. Written as DNA, the CDR3 is TGTGCCAGCAAGATTGACAGGGGAGGGGAGACCCAGTACTTC. Translated, it gives CASKIDRGGETQYF.

The chain couples TRBV5-8 to TRBJ2-7, with unresolved D. V lost 0 bases to trimming and J lost 6 bases, with 10 bases between them. CDR3 length: 13 amino acids. Germline V CDR1 and CDR2: SGHTS, YDEGEE. The CDR3 loop is CASSLATPVEQYF. The DNA of the CDR3 is TGTGCCAGCAGCTTGGCCACTCCCGTCGAGCAGTACTTC.

The gene calls are TRBV5-1 and TRBJ2-7, with 8 positions matching TRBD1. Germline assignment: CDR1 SGHRS and CDR2 YFSETQ. V trimming: 2 bases; J trimming: 1 base; junction bases outside the gene matches: 5. The CDR3 loop spans 15 amino acids. In DNA form, the CDR3 reads TGCGCCAGCAGCTTCGGCAGGGGGCTATCCTACGAGCAGTACTTC. Amino acid sequence: CASSFGRGLSYEQYF.

The sample holds a few counts of this clone. This sequence joins TRBV6-1 and TRBJ1-2, with 9 positions matching TRBD1. The length of the CDR3 is 13 residues. CDR1 is MNHNS, CDR2 SASEGT, per germline. V lost 6 bases and J lost 4; bases outside the gene matches: 3. The CDR3 spells CASRGQGFYGYTF. CDR3 bases: TGTGCCAGCAGGGGACAGGGTTTCTATGGCTACACCTTC.

This clone was observed a few times. This chain links TRBV6-5 with TRBJ1-1; 9 bases are shared with TRBD1. Germline trimming cut 6 bases from V and 4 bases from J; bases unmatched to any gene: 6. The V gene's germline CDR1 is MNHEY and CDR2 SVGAGI. The CDR3 extends over 14 amino acids. The CDR3 spells CASSRGQGGTEAFF. As DNA, the CDR3 is TGTGCCAGCAGCCGGGGACAGGGTGGCACTGAAGCTTTCTTT.

V gene TRBV5-6 combines with J gene TRBJ2-1; D remains ambiguous. The germline CDR1 and CDR2 sequences are SGHDT and YYEEEE. With 0 bases removed from V and 1 base from J, the gap between germline ends came to 11 bases. The CDR3 is 16 residues long. The CDR3 sequence: CASSLVYGSSYNEQFF. CDR3 nucleotides: TGTGCCAGCAGCTTGGTATACGGTTCTTCCTACAATGAGCAGTTCTTC.

This chain uses TRBV25-1 with TRBJ2-1; possible D gene TRBD2, 5 bases. Germline V gives CDR1 MGHDK, CDR2 SYGVNS. CDR3 size: 12 residues. V dropped 7 bases and J dropped 10 bases, with 14 bases sitting between them. CDR3 amino acids: CASTKGLAEQFF. CDR3 sequence (DNA): TGTGCCAGCACCAAAGGACTGGCCGAGCAGTTCTTC.

The chain has TRBV30 and TRBJ1-2, with 7 bases lining up with TRBD1. The CDR3 is 15 amino acids. Germline trimming cut 1 base from V and 7 bases from J; bases unmatched to any gene: 12. Germline V gene lookup returns CDR1 GTSNPN and CDR2 SVGIG (reference sequence). In nucleotides, the CDR3 is TGTGCCTGGAGTGGCCAGGGGGACTTAAGGATTGGCTACACCTTC. It translates to CAWSGQGDLRIGYTF.

V gene TRBV6-6 combines with J gene TRBJ1-4; the D is unclear. V lost 8 bases, J lost 0 bases, and 16 bases lay in between. CDR1 is MNHNY and CDR2 is SVGAGI in the germline V gene (reference sequence). The CDR3 is 16 amino acids. Here the CDR3 DNA reads TGTGCCAGCGGCGCCCTGGAGGAAGCAACTAATGAAAAACTGTTTTTT. This translates into CASGALEEATNEKLFF.

This chain links TRBV5-6 with TRBJ2-7; 9 bases are a match to TRBD2. CDR1 and CDR2 from the germline V gene are SGHDT and YYEEEE. Trimming removed 2 bases from V and 4 bases from J; junction bases left unmatched: 4. The CDR3 has 14 residues. The CDR3, as DNA: TGTGCCAGCAGCTTTAGCGGGAGAGAGTACGAGCAGTACTTC. Protein: CASSFSGREYEQYF.

The genes are TRBV10-3 and TRBJ2-3, with 14 nucleotides matching TRBD2. Germline V gene lookup returns CDR1 ENHRY and CDR2 SYGVKD. This CDR3 spans 17 amino acids. V shed 9 bases, J shed 2 bases, and the junction held 10 bases outside the gene matches. The CDR3 here is CAIGTSGSREYTDTQYF. The CDR3 DNA sequence: TGTGCCATTGGGACTAGCGGGAGTAGGGAGTACACAGATACGCAGTATTTT.

The J gene is TRBJ2-7, the V gene TRBV19, with a tentative D call TRBD2 (6 bases). The V end lost 6 bases, the J end lost 0 bases, and 12 bases lay between the germline ends. CDR1 and CDR2 from the germline V gene are LNHDA and SQIVND (reference sequence). The CDR3 runs 14 residues. Here the CDR3 DNA reads TGTGCCAGTAGGGTGGACTATCTCTCCTACGAGCAGTACTTC. Translating gives CASRVDYLSYEQYF.

The genes are TRBV11-3 and TRBJ2-1; 9 positions match TRBD1. The CDR3 extends over 15 amino acids. Trimming cost V 4 bases and J 3 bases; bases outside gene matches: 4. From germline, CDR1 is SGHNT and CDR2 YENEEA. CDR3 residues: CASSYGQGNYNEQFF. The CDR3 nucleotides read TGTGCCAGCAGCTACGGACAGGGGAACTACAATGAGCAGTTCTTC. Supplemented by reference TRBV11-3 and TRBJ2-1, the full variable domain reads EAGVVQSPRYKIIEKKQPVAFWCNPISGHNTLYWYLQNLGQGPELLIRYENEEAVDDSQLPKDRFSAERLKGVDSTLKIQPAELGDSAVYLCASSYGQGNYNEQFFGPGTRLTVL.

The chain uses TRBV6-1 and TRBJ1-6; TRBD1 matches 7 bases. V was pared by 4 bases and J by 10 bases, with 13 bases of the junction left unmatched. The length of the CDR3 is 16 residues. CDR1 and CDR2 (germline): MNHNS, SASEGT. Written as DNA, the CDR3 is TGTGCCAGCAGTGGCTCAGTATTTGGGACAGACTCACCCCTCCACTTT. Its translation: CASSGSVFGTDSPLHF.

The chain recombines TRBV7-8 with TRBJ2-1; D possibly corresponds to TRBD1 (5 bases). The length of the CDR3 is 16 residues. Trimming left V 6 bases short and J 5 bases short, with 20 bases between. Per the germline V gene, CDR1 is SGHVS and CDR2 is FQNEAQ. CDR3 bases: TGTGCCAGCAGTTTGATCCGTTGGGGCACCAACAATGAGCAGTTCTTC. Translated: CASSLIRWGTNNEQFF.

V gene TRBV9 combines with J gene TRBJ2-7; possible D gene TRBD2, 6 bases. Trimming pared 4 bases from V and 1 base from J, leaving 18 bases between. The CDR3 extends over 16 amino acids. Germline V gene sequence: CDR1 SGDLS, CDR2 YYNGEE. CDR3 sequence (DNA): TGTGCCAGCAGCCCGGACCGGGACTCTATTTCCTACGAGCAGTACTTC. Its protein is CASSPDRDSISYEQYF.

The chain links TRBV6-1 to TRBJ2-7; D remains ambiguous. Germline V gene data show CDR1 as MNHNS and CDR2 as SASEGT. Between the trimmed V and J ends, which lost 1 base and 4 bases, there was a span of 17 bases. This CDR3 comprises 16 residues. CDR3 sequence: CASSEGVARLGYEQYF. The DNA for the CDR3 is TGTGCCAGCAGTGAAGGCGTGGCTAGACTCGGGTACGAGCAGTACTTC.

The chain uses TRBV5-8 and TRBJ1-6; D remains ambiguous. Trimming left V 4 bases short and J 6 bases short, with 14 bases between. Germline loops: CDR1 SGHTS, CDR2 YDEGEE. CDR3 length equals 15 residues. The CDR3 loop is CASSARLHANSPLHF. The DNA of the CDR3 is TGTGCCAGCAGCGCCCGACTCCACGCTAATTCACCCCTCCACTTT.